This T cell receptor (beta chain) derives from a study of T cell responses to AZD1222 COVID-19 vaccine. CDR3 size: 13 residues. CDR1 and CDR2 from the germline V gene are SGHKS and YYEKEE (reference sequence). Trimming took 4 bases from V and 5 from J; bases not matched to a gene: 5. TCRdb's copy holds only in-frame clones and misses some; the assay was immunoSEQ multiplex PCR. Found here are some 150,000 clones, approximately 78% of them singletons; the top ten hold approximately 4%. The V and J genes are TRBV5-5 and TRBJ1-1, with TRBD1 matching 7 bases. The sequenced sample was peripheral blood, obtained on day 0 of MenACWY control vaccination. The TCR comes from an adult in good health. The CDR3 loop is CASSAAGGTEAFF. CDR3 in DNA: TGTGCCAGCAGCGCCGCAGGGGGAACTGAAGCTTTCTTT. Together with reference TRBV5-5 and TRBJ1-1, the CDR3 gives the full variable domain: DAGVTQSPTHLIKTRGQQVTLRCSPISGHKSVSWYQQVLGQGPQFIFQYYEKEERGRGNFPDRFSARQFPNYSSELNVNALLLGDSALYLCASSAAGGTEAFFGQGTRLTVV.